This T cell receptor (beta chain) originates from a study of HIV-infected patients and healthy controls. Study results and limitations: In healthy controls, MAIT alpha CDR3s were common; in HIV+ repertoires, severely depleted. HIV-infected patients shared fewer CDR3 sequences between individuals than healthy controls.

The repertoire came from unfractionated whole blood and reflected all unsorted peripheral T cells. An approximately 2.4 ml peripheral blood sample was taken for RNA. Alpha and beta constant-region primers primed reverse transcription of around 0.5 ug RNA. Using multiplexing indices, alpha and beta chain libraries were generated apart by chain-specific third strand synthesis. TCRdb fed the 5' RACE reads into MiXCR, producing one record per CDR3 protein. The sample has 8,000 to 13,000 distinct CDR3 sequences; 6.5% to 10% are singletons. This clonotype rates as medium-sized. Its antigen is unknown. This sequence originates from an adult in good health. The sequenced sample was blood.

DNA of the CDR3: TGTGCCAGCAGCCGAAGCGAGACCCAGTACTTC. It yields the protein CASSRSETQYF. The gene calls are TRBV7-8 and TRBJ2-5, with D uncertain. Trimming left V 5 bases short and J 5 bases short, with 6 bases between. The germline CDR1 and CDR2 sequences are SGHVS and FQNEAQ. The CDR3 is 11 amino acids.